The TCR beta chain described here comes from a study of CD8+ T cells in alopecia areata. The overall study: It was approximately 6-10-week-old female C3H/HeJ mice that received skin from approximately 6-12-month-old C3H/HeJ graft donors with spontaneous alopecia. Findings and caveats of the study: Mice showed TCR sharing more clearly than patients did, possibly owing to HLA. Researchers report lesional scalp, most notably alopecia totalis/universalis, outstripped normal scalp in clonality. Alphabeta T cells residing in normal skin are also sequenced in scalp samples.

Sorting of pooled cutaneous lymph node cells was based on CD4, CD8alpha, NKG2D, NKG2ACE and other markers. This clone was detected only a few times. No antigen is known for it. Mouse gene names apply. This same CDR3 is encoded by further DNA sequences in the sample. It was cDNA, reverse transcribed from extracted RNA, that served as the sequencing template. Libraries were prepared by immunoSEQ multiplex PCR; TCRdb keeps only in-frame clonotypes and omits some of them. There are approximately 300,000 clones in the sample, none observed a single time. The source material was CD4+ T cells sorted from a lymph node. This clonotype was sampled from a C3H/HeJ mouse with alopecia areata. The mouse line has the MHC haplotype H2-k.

CDR3 region: CASSDALGYEQYF. The sequenced CDR3 bases are TGTGCCAGCAGTGATGCATTGGGTTAT. The chain links TRBV13-1 to TRBJ2-7; no firm D call. The read falls 4 residues short of the CDR3 end, and the missing part is taken from the germline J gene. This CDR3 comprises 13 residues. Germline V CDR1 and CDR2: NSHNY, SYGAGN.